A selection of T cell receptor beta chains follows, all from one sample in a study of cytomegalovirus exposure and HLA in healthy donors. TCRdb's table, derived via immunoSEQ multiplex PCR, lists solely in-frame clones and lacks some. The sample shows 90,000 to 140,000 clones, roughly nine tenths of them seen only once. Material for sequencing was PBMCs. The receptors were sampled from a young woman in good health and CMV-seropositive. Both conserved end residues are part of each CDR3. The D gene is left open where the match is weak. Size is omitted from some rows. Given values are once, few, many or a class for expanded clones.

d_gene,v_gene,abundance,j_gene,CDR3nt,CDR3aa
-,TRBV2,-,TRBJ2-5,TGTGCCAGCAGTGCCATTCAGGGGGAGACCCAGTACTTC,CASSAIQGETQYF
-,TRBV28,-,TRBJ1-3,TGTGCCAGCAGACACGAGACAGCTTCTGGAAACACCATATATTTT,CASRHETASGNTIYF
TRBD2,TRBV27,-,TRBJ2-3,TGTGCGAGCCAGGTACTAGCGGGAGGGCCGGATACGCAGTATTTT,CASQVLAGGPDTQYF
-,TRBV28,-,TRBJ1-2,TGTGCCAGCAGTTTAGGCAGGAAGTCCCACTATGGCTACACCTTC,CASSLGRKSHYGYTF
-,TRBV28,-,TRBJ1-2,TGTGCCAGCAGTTTGGGGGGGGCTAACTATGGCTACACCTTC,CASSLGGANYGYTF
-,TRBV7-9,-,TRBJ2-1,TGTGCCAGCAGCTTACCGGGAGCCGATCGGGACAATGAGCAGTTCTTC,CASSLPGADRDNEQFF
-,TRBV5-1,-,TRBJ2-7,TGCGCCAGCAGCCCCGGGGGTGCCTACGAGCAGTACTTC,CASSPGGAYEQYF
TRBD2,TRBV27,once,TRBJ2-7,TGTGCCAGCAGTTACCCTGGGACTAGCGGGAGCTACGAGCAGTACTTC,CASSYPGTSGSYEQYF
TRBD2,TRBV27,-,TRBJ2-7,TGTGCCAGCAGTTTAATAGCGGGAGTGATCGAGCAGTACTTC,CASSLIAGVIEQYF
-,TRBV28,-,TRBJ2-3,TGTGCCAGCAGTGCAGTTTATACGCAGTATTTT,CASSAVYTQYF
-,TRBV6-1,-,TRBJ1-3,TGTGCCAGCATTTGGAGGGTCCGTGCTGGAAACACCATATATTTT,CASIWRVRAGNTIYF
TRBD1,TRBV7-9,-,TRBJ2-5,TGTGCCAGCAACATAAAACAGGGGGTCCAAGAGACCCAGTACTTC,CASNIKQGVQETQYF
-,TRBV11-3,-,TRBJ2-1,TGTGCCAGCAGCTTAGGAGGGAGCTCCTACAATGAGCAGTTCTTC,CASSLGGSSYNEQFF
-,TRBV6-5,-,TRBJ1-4,TGTGCCAGTGCCGTTACAGGTTCAACTAATGAAAAACTGTTTTTT,CASAVTGSTNEKLFF
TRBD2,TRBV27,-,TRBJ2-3,TGTGCCAAGAGCCCGGGACTACGACTTTGCACAGATACGCAGTATTTT,CAKSPGLRLCTDTQYF
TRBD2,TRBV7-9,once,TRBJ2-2,TGTGCCAGCGCCGTCAGCGGGAGGGCCACGATCACCGGGGAGCTGTTTTTT,CASAVSGRATITGELFF
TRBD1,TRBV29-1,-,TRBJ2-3,TGCAGCGTTCGCAGGGGGACAGATACGCAGTATTTT,CSVRRGTDTQYF
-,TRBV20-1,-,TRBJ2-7,TGCGCCTGGGCCTCCTACGAGCAGTACTTC,CAWASYEQYF
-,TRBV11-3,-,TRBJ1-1,TGTGCCAGCAGCTGGAGGGGGGGGCGATCCACTGAAGCTTTCTTT,CASSWRGGRSTEAFF
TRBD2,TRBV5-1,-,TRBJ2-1,TGCGCCAGCAGCTTGGGGCGGGAGAATCTTGAGCAGTTCTTC,CASSLGRENLEQFF
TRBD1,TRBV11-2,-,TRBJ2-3,TGTGCCAGCAGCTTACGGGGACAGAACACAGATACGCAGTATTTT,CASSLRGQNTDTQYF
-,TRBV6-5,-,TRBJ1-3,TGTGCCAGCAGTTCCCCGGGCTCTGGAAACACCATATATTTT,CASSSPGSGNTIYF
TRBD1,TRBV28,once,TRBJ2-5,TGTGCCAGCAGCCCCTCTCGGACAGGGAAAGAGACCCAGTACTTC,CASSPSRTGKETQYF
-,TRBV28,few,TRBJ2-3,TGTGCCAGCAGGTCGTTTCAGGGGCAGTATTTT,CASRSFQGQYF
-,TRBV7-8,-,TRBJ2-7,TGTGCCAGCAGCTTAGGTTCCGAGACACAGCAGTACTTC,CASSLGSETQQYF
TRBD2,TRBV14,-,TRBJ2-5,TGTGCCAGCAGCCCAAGGCAGGGACTAGCGGACCAAGAGACCCAGTACTTC,CASSPRQGLADQETQYF
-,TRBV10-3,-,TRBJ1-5,TGTGCCATCAGTGAATTCAGGGGCGATCAGCCCCAGCATTTT,CAISEFRGDQPQHF
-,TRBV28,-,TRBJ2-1,TGTGCCAGTGAGGCGACGGACTATGAGCAGTTCTTC,CASEATDYEQFF
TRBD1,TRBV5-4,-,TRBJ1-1,TGTGCCAGCAGCTTGGGACAGGGGGAAGCTTTCTTT,CASSLGQGEAFF
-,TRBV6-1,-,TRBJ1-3,TGTGCCAGCAGGCAGGGCAGCTCTGGAAACACCATATATTTT,CASRQGSSGNTIYF
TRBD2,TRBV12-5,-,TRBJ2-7,TGTGCTAGCCTACTAGCGGGAGGCATCGAGCAGTACTTC,CASLLAGGIEQYF
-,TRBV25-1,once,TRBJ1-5,TGTGCCAGCAGTGCCCCTAATAATCAGCCCCAGCATTTT,CASSAPNNQPQHF
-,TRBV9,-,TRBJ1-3,TGTGCCAGCAGCGTAGGCGGGGAAGCTGGAAACACCATATATTTT,CASSVGGEAGNTIYF
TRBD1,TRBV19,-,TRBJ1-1,TGTGCCAGTAGTACGCCCGGGACAGGGACGAACACTGAAGCTTTCTTT,CASSTPGTGTNTEAFF
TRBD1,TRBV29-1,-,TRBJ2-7,TGCAGCGTTGATACAGGGGCCTACGAGCAGTACTTC,CSVDTGAYEQYF
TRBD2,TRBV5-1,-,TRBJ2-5,TGCGCCAGCAGCTTGGGAGGCGGGCGGGGGTCCTTCCAAGAGACCCAGTACTTC,CASSLGGGRGSFQETQYF
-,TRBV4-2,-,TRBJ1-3,TGTGCCAGCAGCCAAGCCAACAGGGCTGGAAACACCATATATTTT,CASSQANRAGNTIYF
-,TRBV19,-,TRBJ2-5,TGTGCCAGTAGTGAGGTTGGAGTTTGGGAGACCCAGTACTTC,CASSEVGVWETQYF
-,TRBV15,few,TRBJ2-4,TGTGCCACCACGGAGGGGGCGCGGAACATTCAGTACTTC,CATTEGARNIQYF
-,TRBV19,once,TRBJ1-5,TGTGCCAGTAGTATAGAGCAGGGAGGTCAGCCCCAGCATTTT,CASSIEQGGQPQHF
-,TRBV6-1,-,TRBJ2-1,TGTGCCAGACCCGGGGAAGAGCAGTTCTTC,CARPGEEQFF
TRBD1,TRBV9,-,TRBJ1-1,TGTGCCAGCAGCGTAGCTCCCCTCAAGACAGGGGGGGTGGTAGGAGCTTTCTTT,CASSVAPLKTGGVVGAFF
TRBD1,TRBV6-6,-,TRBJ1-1,TGTGCCAGCAGTTACTCGTGGACAGGGGCCACTGAAGCTTTCTTT,CASSYSWTGATEAFF
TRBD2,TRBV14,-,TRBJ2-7,TGTGCCAGCAGCCTCAGCGGGGGCTCCTACGAGCAGTACTTC,CASSLSGGSYEQYF
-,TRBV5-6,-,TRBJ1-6,TGTGCCAGCAGCTTGACAGGCCCTAATTCACCCCTCCACTTT,CASSLTGPNSPLHF
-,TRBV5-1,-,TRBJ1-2,TGCGCCAGCAGACCGGGGGGGGACCCCTACGGCTACACCTTC,CASRPGGDPYGYTF
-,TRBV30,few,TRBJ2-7,TGTGCCTGGAGTGCAGGCTACGAGCAGTACTTC,CAWSAGYEQYF
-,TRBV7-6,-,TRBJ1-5,TGTGCCCTCCGGACGTGGGGGGATCAGCCCCAGCATTTT,CALRTWGDQPQHF
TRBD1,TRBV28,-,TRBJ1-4,TGTGCCAGCAGTGTACAGGGGCGGACTAATGAAAAACTGTTTTTT,CASSVQGRTNEKLFF
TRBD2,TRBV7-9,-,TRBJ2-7,TGTGCCAGCAGCCACACGGGCACGGGACTAGCCGAGCAGTACTTC,CASSHTGTGLAEQYF
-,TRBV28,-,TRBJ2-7,TGTGCCAGCAGTCCAGCTGGTGCGGTCTACGAGCAGTACTTC,CASSPAGAVYEQYF